These 22 T cell receptor beta chains originate from one sample sequenced in a study of blood T cell repertoires in COVID-19. The protocol was immunoSEQ multiplex PCR, while the TCRdb copy is restricted to in-frame clones and leaves out a portion. The sample shows around 35,000 clones, over 70% of them seen only once. What was sequenced was peripheral blood. The receptors were gathered from a man between 65 and 85 years old with COVID-19, enrolled during active disease.

The V and J genes are TRBV20-1 and TRBJ2-7; 9 bases align to TRBD2. Germline lookup yields CDR1 DFQATT and CDR2 SNEGSKA (reference sequence). The CDR3 is made up of 20 amino acids. The V gene end was trimmed by 3 bases and the J gene end by 4 bases; junction bases not matched to a gene: 25. CDR3 residues: CSASPYRGGSGRITGYEQYF. Written as DNA, the CDR3 is TGCAGTGCTAGTCCCTACAGGGGAGGTAGCGGGAGAATAACCGGTTACGAGCAGTACTTC.

This clone was recorded once. V gene TRBV7-9 combines with J gene TRBJ1-4; D remains unclear. Per germline, CDR1 SEHNR and CDR2 FQNEAQ (reference sequence). CDR3 length: 14 residues. The ends were cut back, 2 bases at V and 3 bases at J, with 7 bases in the middle. The CDR3 coding sequence is TGTGCCAGCAGCTTAAGCTCGGCTAATGAAAAACTGTTTTTT. It specifies CASSLSSANEKLFF.

This chain connects TRBV15 to TRBJ1-5; 7 bases are a match to TRBD1. The ends lost 2 bases at V and 6 bases at J; junction bases unmatched: 13. Germline lookup yields CDR1 LNHNV and CDR2 YYDKDF (reference sequence). This CDR3 is 17 amino acids long. CDR3 DNA: TGTGCCACCAGCAGACTAATGGGCTCCAGGGGGACTCAGCCCCAGCATTTT. Encoded protein: CATSRLMGSRGTQPQHF.

The gene calls are TRBV19 and TRBJ1-1; 7 bases line up with TRBD1. The CDR3 is 12 amino acids. Germline trimming cut 7 bases from V and 5 bases from J; bases unmatched to any gene: 4. CDR1 is LNHDA, CDR2 SQIVND, per germline (reference sequence). This chain's CDR3 is CASTDRETEAFF. The CDR3 nucleotides read TGTGCCAGTACCGACAGGGAAACTGAAGCTTTCTTT. The full variable domain, in which reference TRBV19 and TRBJ1-1 provide the parts outside the CDR3, is DGGITQSPKYLFRKEGQNVTLSCEQNLNHDAMYWYRQDPGQGLRLIYYSQIVNDFQKGDIAEGYSVSREKKESFPLTVTSAQKNPTAFYLCASTDRETEAFFGQGTRLTVV.

The chain recombines TRBV28 with TRBJ1-1, with 11 nucleotides matching TRBD1. Germline V lookup: CDR1 MDHEN, CDR2 SYDVKM. J gave up 2 bases and V 8 bases, and 4 bases lay outside the gene matches. The CDR3 spans 14 residues. CDR3 in amino acids: CASRTGGTNTEAFF. The CDR3 region has the DNA TGTGCCAGCCGGACAGGGGGCACTAACACTGAAGCTTTCTTT.

This chain uses TRBV5-5 with TRBJ1-1, with 10 positions matching TRBD1. The length of the CDR3 is 17 residues. J lost 3 bases, V lost 4 bases, and 12 bases had no gene match. CDR1 SGHKS and CDR2 YYEKEE come from the germline V gene (reference sequence). The CDR3 region is CASSLNIPGTGDTEAFF. The CDR3 DNA sequence: TGTGCCAGCAGCCTGAATATCCCGGGGACAGGGGACACTGAAGCTTTCTTT.

The chain combines TRBV5-4 with TRBJ2-7, with 8 bases identical to TRBD2. V gave up 4 bases and J gave up 0 bases; unmatched junction bases: 9. The CDR3 extends over 16 amino acids. Germline V gene lookup returns CDR1 SGHNT and CDR2 YYREEE (reference sequence). The CDR3 coding sequence is TGTGCCAGCAGCCCCCGGGGGGGGGCGAGCTCCTACGAGCAGTACTTC. This codes for CASSPRGGASSYEQYF.

The chain is built from TRBV5-4 and TRBJ2-3, with 13 bases fitting TRBD2. CDR1 and CDR2 (germline): SGHNT, YYREEE (reference sequence). Trimming removed 4 bases from V and 9 bases from J; junction bases left unmatched: 14. CDR3 length: 17 amino acids. The CDR3 sequence is CASSVGTSGTPGGTQYF. DNA of the CDR3: TGTGCCAGCAGCGTGGGGACTAGCGGGACTCCGGGGGGGACGCAGTATTTT.

The J gene is TRBJ1-2, the V gene TRBV6-2 or TRBV6-3, with D possibly TRBD1 on 6 matching bases. V lost 6 bases, J lost 2 bases, and 13 bases lay in between. The CDR3 runs 14 residues. CDR1 and CDR2 (germline): MNHEY, SVGEGT. The CDR3 DNA sequence: TGTGCCAGCAGCCCGGGGGGGCCAAACTATGGCTACACCTTC. Protein product: CASSPGGPNYGYTF.

This chain uses TRBV7-8 with TRBJ2-7; 15 bases are shared with TRBD2. J was trimmed by 4 bases and V by 0 bases; bases with no gene match: 16. CDR1 SGHVS and CDR2 FQNEAQ come from the germline V gene. This CDR3 is built from 21 residues. The chain's CDR3 is CASSLALRTSGRDYSAYEQYF. In DNA, the CDR3 is TGTGCCAGCAGCTTAGCGTTAAGGACTAGCGGGAGGGACTACTCGGCGTACGAGCAGTACTTC.

In this sample, this clone turned up a few times. J is TRBJ2-5 and V is TRBV4-2, with TRBD2 matching 10 bases. Losses at the gene ends were 0 bases for V and 4 bases for J; bases not matched to a gene: 8. CDR1 and CDR2 from the germline V gene are LGHNA and YNFKEQ. The CDR3 is 17 amino acids. CDR3 coding DNA: TGTGCCAGCAGCCAAGATCACCCAGCGGGAGGGTCAGAGACCCAGTACTTC. It codes for CASSQDHPAGGSETQYF.

The J gene is TRBJ2-1, the V gene TRBV9, with TRBD1 matching over 8 bases. Germline values: CDR1 SGDLS, CDR2 YYNGEE. V trimming: 2 bases; J trimming: 0 bases; junction bases outside the gene matches: 7. This CDR3 spans 17 amino acids. The CDR3 DNA follows: TGTGCCAGCAGCGTCGGACAGGGCCTCAGCTCCTACAATGAGCAGTTCTTC. It specifies CASSVGQGLSSYNEQFF.

J is TRBJ1-5 and V is TRBV19, with 7 positions matching TRBD1. The CDR3 length is 15 residues. V trimming: 6 bases; J trimming: 5 bases; junction bases outside the gene matches: 10. Germline V gene data show CDR1 as LNHDA and CDR2 as SQIVND (reference sequence). In DNA form, the CDR3 reads TGTGCCAGTAGCCAGACAGGGACCGGATATCAGCCCCAGCATTTT. It specifies CASSQTGTGYQPQHF.

V and J are TRBV7-9 and TRBJ2-2; a weak D match, TRBD2 (5 bases). The CDR3 spans 15 residues. Germline lookup yields CDR1 SEHNR and CDR2 FQNEAQ (reference sequence). V was shortened by 2 bases and J by 3 bases, with 10 bases between the two germline ends. DNA of the CDR3: TGTGCCAGCAGCTTACCGGGAATTGACACCGGGGAGCTGTTTTTT. Protein: CASSLPGIDTGELFF.

This chain connects TRBV6-5 to TRBJ1-1; D is ambiguous. Trimming removed 1 base from V and 0 bases from J, with 6 bases in between. CDR1 and CDR2 from the germline V gene are MNHEY and SVGAGI. This CDR3 has 14 residues. The CDR3 is CASSYWRMNTEAFF. In DNA, the CDR3 is TGTGCCAGCAGTTACTGGCGGATGAACACTGAAGCTTTCTTT.

This clone occurred once. The chain carries TRBV15 and TRBJ2-5; D possibly corresponds to TRBD1 (6 bases). Trimming took off 2 bases at V and 4 bases at J, with 14 bases between the two ends. The CDR3 has 15 amino acids. Germline assignment: CDR1 LNHNV and CDR2 YYDKDF (reference sequence). The CDR3 sequence: CATSRSGRGIETQYF. CDR3 DNA: TGTGCCACCAGCAGATCCGGCAGGGGAATAGAGACCCAGTACTTC.

This clone showed up just once. The chain is built from TRBV10-3 and TRBJ2-7, with D unclear. Germline V gene lookup returns CDR1 ENHRY and CDR2 SYGVKD. Trimming took 0 bases from V and 2 from J, leaving 8 bases between them. CDR3 size: 14 residues. The chain's CDR3 is CAISESPDTYEQYF. The CDR3 nucleotides are TGTGCCATCAGTGAGTCGCCAGATACCTACGAGCAGTACTTC.

This chain connects TRBV9 to TRBJ2-2, with 8 bases matching TRBD1. Germline lookup yields CDR1 SGDLS and CDR2 YYNGEE. V was pared by 3 bases and J by 5 bases, with 3 bases of the junction left unmatched. This CDR3 has 14 residues. The CDR3 DNA is TGTGCCAGCAGCGCTACAGGGGGGACCGGGGAGCTGTTTTTT. Translated, it gives CASSATGGTGELFF.

The chain carries TRBV27 and TRBJ1-6, with D unresolved. This CDR3 is built from 14 residues. V was pared by 10 bases and J by 0 bases, with 10 bases between. Germline CDR1 reads MNHEY; CDR2 reads SMNVEV (reference sequence). CDR3 protein: CATAIRSYNSPLHF. The CDR3 coding sequence is TGTGCCACCGCGATCCGCTCCTATAATTCACCCCTCCACTTT.

This clone appeared a single time. The chain has TRBV6-5 and TRBJ1-1; TRBD1 agrees at 7 bases. Germline CDR1 is MNHEY and CDR2 is SVGAGI. The CDR3 is 12 amino acids. The junction had 5 bases not matched to a gene; V was cut back by 5 bases and J by 8 bases. The CDR3 coding sequence is TGTGCCAGCAGTATTGGGACAGTCGAAGCTTTCTTT. Its protein product is CASSIGTVEAFF.

The chain links TRBV10-3 to TRBJ1-2; 9 nucleotides line up with TRBD1. The CDR3 contains 16 residues. Trimming took 6 bases from V and 2 from J; bases not matched to a gene: 10. From germline, CDR1 is ENHRY and CDR2 SYGVKD. The CDR3 DNA sequence: TGTGCCATCAGATTCAATACCGGACAGGGGAACTATGGCTACACCTTC. Its translation: CAIRFNTGQGNYGYTF.

The chain carries TRBV5-4 and TRBJ1-4; 7 bases are a match to TRBD1. The CDR3 consists of 15 residues. The germline gives CDR1 SGHNT, CDR2 YYREEE (reference sequence). The V gene end was trimmed by 1 base and the J gene end by 7 bases; junction bases not matched to a gene: 7. The CDR3 reads CASSLKAGGSEKLFF. The CDR3 DNA sequence: TGTGCCAGCAGCTTGAAGGCAGGGGGTAGTGAAAAACTGTTTTTT.